This T cell receptor beta chain was profiled in a study of cytomegalovirus exposure and HLA in healthy donors. Turning to the study itself: In a later analysis, it was reported that the approximately 120 validation repertoires had been produced on the same platform as the 700 or so repertoires belonging to the first cohort.

Germline trimming cut 8 bases from V and 7 bases from J; bases unmatched to any gene: 4. Looked up from germline, CDR1 is GTSNPN and CDR2 is SVGIG (reference sequence). The CDR3 sequence is 11 residues long. The donors were members of the validation cohort comprising about 120 subjects, separate from the approximately 630-subject first cohort. Data came from immunoSEQ multiplex PCR; TCRdb stores just in-frame clones and leaves some out. The sample carries tens of thousands of clones, over 85% recorded once. The clonotype originates from a man aged 18 to 29 in good health and CMV-seronegative. Sequenced: PBMCs. The gene calls are TRBV30 and TRBJ2-2, with 7 nucleotides matching TRBD2. Here the CDR3 reads CAGGGNGELFF. The CDR3 DNA follows: TGTGCCGGGGGGGGGAACGGGGAGCTGTTTTTT.